This TCR beta chain came from a study of T cell responses to AZD1222 COVID-19 vaccine. Assay: immunoSEQ multiplex PCR; the TCRdb copy retains only in-frame clones and omits some. The profile shows over 90,000 clones, around 90% of them singletons. The clonotype was recovered from an adult in good health. Here the sequenced sample was peripheral blood, taken on day 0 of AZD1222 vaccination.

The CDR3 coding sequence is TGCAGCGTCGGCAGGGTTGTCAACACTGAAGCTTTCTTT. This gives the protein CSVGRVVNTEAFF. V and J are TRBV29-1 and TRBJ1-1; TRBD1 might be the D (5 bases). The CDR3 spans 13 residues. V was cut by 6 bases and J by 2 bases, with 13 bases left in between. CDR1 and CDR2 from the germline V gene are SQVTM and ANQGSEA.